One sample yielded the 10 T cell receptor beta chains listed below, sequenced in a study of blood T cell repertoires in COVID-19. The data were produced by immunoSEQ multiplex PCR, yet TCRdb's version contains in-frame clones alone and is incomplete. The data show approximately 150,000 clones, about four fifths seen once. The sample consisted of peripheral blood. The source of these receptors is a man aged 70-80 years who had recovered from COVID-19.

The chain has TRBV4-1 and TRBJ1-4; 8 bases map to TRBD1. This CDR3 has 15 residues. CDR1 and CDR2 from the germline V gene are MGHRA and YSYEKL. Losses at the gene ends were 2 bases for V and 10 bases for J; bases not matched to a gene: 9. The CDR3 here is CASSQLTGAGGKLFF. The DNA for the CDR3 is TGCGCCAGCAGCCAATTGACAGGGGCTGGAGGAAAACTGTTTTTT.

The CDR3 DNA reads TGTGCCAGCAGCCCCGGGACAGGGTTTAACTACGAGCAGTACTTC. It translates to CASSPGTGFNYEQYF. The genes are TRBV5-4 and TRBJ2-7, with 9 positions matching TRBD1. The V and J ends lost 4 bases and 3 bases, in that order; junction bases with no gene match: 8. This CDR3 spans 15 amino acids. Germline assignment: CDR1 SGHNT and CDR2 YYREEE (reference sequence).

V usage is TRBV24-1 and J usage is TRBJ1-1, with D hard to call. Germline CDR1 KGHDR, CDR2 SFDVKD. The CDR3 sequence is 12 residues long. V shed 5 bases and J shed 1 base, with 4 bases lying between them. The CDR3, as DNA: TGTGCCACCAGTGGTAGGAACACTGAAGCTTTCTTT. Translating gives CATSGRNTEAFF.

The rearrangement uses TRBV19 and TRBJ2-1; 8 bases are shared with TRBD2. CDR1 and CDR2 from the germline V gene are LNHDA and SQIVND (reference sequence). This CDR3 region has 12 residues. Germline trimming cut 4 bases from V and 9 bases from J; bases unmatched to any gene: 2. CDR3 in amino acids: CASSSLAGEQFF. In nucleotides, the CDR3 is TGTGCCAGTAGTAGTCTAGCGGGTGAGCAGTTCTTC.

The CDR3 reads CASSVGGTDTQYF. Here the CDR3 DNA reads TGTGCCAGCAGCGTAGGAGGCACAGATACGCAGTATTTT. The chain links TRBV9 to TRBJ2-3; no clear D gene. Germline assignment: CDR1 SGDLS and CDR2 YYNGEE. V dropped 0 bases and J dropped 1 base, with 3 bases sitting between them. This CDR3 has 13 residues. Combining the CDR3 with reference TRBV9 and TRBJ2-3 gives the whole variable domain DSGVTQTPKHLITATGQRVTLRCSPRSGDLSVYWYQQSLDQGLQFLIQYYNGEERAKGNILERFSAQQFPDLHSELNLSSLELGDSALYFCASSVGGTDTQYFGPGTRLTVL.

V usage is TRBV6-5 and J usage is TRBJ1-4; D might be TRBD1 (6 bases). This CDR3 contains 15 residues. The V end lost 6 bases, the J end lost 5 bases, and 16 bases lay between the germline ends. The germline V gene has CDR1 MNHEY and CDR2 SVGAGI. The CDR3 protein is CASRSYQGSNEKLFF. CDR3 DNA sequence: TGTGCCAGCAGGTCATACCAGGGGAGCAATGAAAAACTGTTTTTT.

The chain joins TRBV28 to TRBJ2-2, with 11 bases matching TRBD2. The CDR3 is 17 residues long. V was pared by 3 bases and J by 6 bases, with 9 bases of the junction left unmatched. The germline V gene has CDR1 MDHEN and CDR2 SYDVKM. The CDR3 loop is CASSLGSGRAEAGELFF. In DNA form, the CDR3 reads TGTGCCAGCAGTTTGGGTAGCGGGAGGGCCGAGGCCGGGGAGCTGTTTTTT.

V is TRBV28 and J is TRBJ1-1; D gene uncertain. Germline CDR1 is MDHEN and CDR2 is SYDVKM. The V and J ends lost 3 bases and 0 bases respectively, with 8 bases between them. The CDR3 has 14 amino acids. This CDR3 reads CASSFVGMNTEAFF. The CDR3 DNA reads TGTGCCAGCAGTTTTGTCGGGATGAACACTGAAGCTTTCTTT.

The J gene is TRBJ1-5, the V gene TRBV18; 7 bases match TRBD1. Looked up from germline, CDR1 is KGHSH and CDR2 is LQKENI. This CDR3 has 15 amino acids. Trimming at V came to 3 bases and at J to 0 bases, leaving 2 bases not matched to a gene. The CDR3 DNA sequence: TGTGCCAGCTCACCCACAGGGGATAGCAATCAGCCCCAGCATTTT. As protein: CASSPTGDSNQPQHF.

CDR3 nucleotides: TGCGCCAGCAGCTTGGGAGCGGATGAGACCCAGTACTTC. It codes for CASSLGADETQYF. The genes are TRBV5-1 and TRBJ2-5; possible D gene TRBD2, 5 bases. Deletions cut 0 bases from V and 5 bases from J, with 8 bases between. The germline CDR1 and CDR2 sequences are SGHRS and YFSETQ. The CDR3 spans 13 residues.